The clone carrying this TCR beta chain was recorded once. Its antigen is not known. This sample is drawn from a study of OX40 agonist ivuxolimab in advanced cancers. Whole-study context: Partial responses were achieved by three patients: one hepatocellular carcinoma, two cutaneous melanoma. Notes on the study in general: There was clonal expansion of CD4+ and CD8+ blood T cells by week 6 at 0.1 to 3.0 mg/kg.

The method was immunoSEQ multiplex PCR; TCRdb's version includes in-frame clones alone and lacks a portion of them. Among over 20,000 clones listed, 78% were seen once. Here the sequenced sample was CD4+ or CD8+ T cells sorted from blood, taken in a trial of the OX40 agonist ivuxolimab. The clonotype comes from an adult with an advanced solid tumor such as melanoma, head and neck, liver or kidney cancer.

The CDR3 here is CASSLVLGGAGYGYTF. CDR3 DNA: TGTGCCAGCAGTTTAGTTTTAGGGGGCGCTGGATATGGCTACACCTTC. The chain joins TRBV27 to TRBJ1-2; 7 nucleotides agree with TRBD1. Looked up from germline, CDR1 is MNHEY and CDR2 is SMNVEV (reference sequence). V lost 2 bases, J lost 5 bases, and 11 bases stayed unmatched. The CDR3 covers 16 residues.